Listed here are 31 T cell receptor beta chains from one sample, sequenced in a study of blood T cell repertoires in COVID-19. Profiling relied on immunoSEQ multiplex PCR, and the TCRdb table lists in-frame clones only, not all of them. The table shows about 260,000 clones, with over 80% occurring only once. Sequencing was carried out using PBMCs or T cells enriched from blood (not recorded which). The receptors come from a man aged 45 to 65 who had been exposed to COVID-19.

The chain couples TRBV28 to TRBJ1-4, with 12 bases that match TRBD1. The CDR3 totals 14 residues. V shed 8 bases, J shed 6 bases, and the junction held 4 bases outside the gene matches. Germline CDR1 MDHEN, CDR2 SYDVKM. The chain's CDR3 is CASRDRGRDEKLFF. As DNA, the CDR3 is TGTGCCAGCCGGGACAGGGGGCGAGATGAAAAACTGTTTTTT.

The V gene is TRBV5-1, the J gene TRBJ2-7, with unresolved D. The CDR3 totals 13 residues. V lost 1 base and J 7 bases, leaving 12 bases between the germline ends. CDR1 is SGHRS, CDR2 YFSETQ, per germline. CDR3 DNA: TGCGCCAGCAGCTTGCCCCTTAAGGAGGAGCAGTACTTC. Translation: CASSLPLKEEQYF.

J is TRBJ2-7 and V is TRBV6-4; a possible D gene is TRBD1 (6 bases). Germline CDR1 and CDR2: MRHNA and SNTAGT. The CDR3 is 15 residues long. V was cut by 5 bases and J by 2 bases, with 16 bases left in between. The DNA for the CDR3 is TGTGCCAGCAGTCCAGCCGGGACACAAACCTACGAGCAGTACGTC. Protein: CASSPAGTQTYEQYV.

The chain links TRBV28 to TRBJ2-1, with 8 bases lining up with TRBD2. This CDR3 has 14 amino acids. Germline V gene lookup returns CDR1 MDHEN and CDR2 SYDVKM. V trimming: 3 bases; J trimming: 8 bases; junction bases outside the gene matches: 6. CDR3 region: CASSLTSDWDEQFF. CDR3 nucleotide sequence: TGTGCCAGCAGTTTGACTAGCGATTGGGATGAGCAGTTCTTC.

The genes are TRBV7-3 and TRBJ2-1; D may be TRBD2 (6 bases). V was clipped by 5 bases and J by 4 bases, with 18 bases between them. The CDR3 runs to 16 residues. CDR1 and CDR2 (germline): SGHTA, FQGTGA. The chain's CDR3 is CASSREPTREYNEQFF. Here the CDR3 DNA reads TGTGCCAGCAGCAGGGAACCGACTAGGGAGTACAATGAGCAGTTCTTC. Combining the CDR3 with reference TRBV7-3 and TRBJ2-1 gives the whole variable domain GAGVSQTPSNKVTEKGKYVELRCDPISGHTALYWYRQSLGQGPEFLIYFQGTGAADDSGLPNDRFFAVRPEGSVSTLKIQRTERGDSAVYLCASSREPTREYNEQFFGPGTRLTVL.

The J gene is TRBJ1-2, the V gene TRBV3-1 (or the pseudogene TRBV3-2); 8 bases agree with TRBD1. CDR1 LGHDT and CDR2 YNNKEL come from the germline V gene (reference sequence). V shed 4 bases and J 5 bases; nucleotides not matched to a gene: 9. The CDR3 spans 15 residues. In DNA, the CDR3 is TGTGCCAGCAGCCTAGGGACAGGTCTTTTATATGGCTACACCTTC. It specifies CASSLGTGLLYGYTF.

This sequence joins TRBV7-8 and TRBJ1-2, with TRBD1 as a possible D gene (5 bases). V was pared by 1 base and J by 7 bases, with 19 bases between. CDR1 and CDR2 from the germline V gene are SGHVS and FQNEAQ. CDR3 length equals 16 residues. CDR3 sequence reads: CASSLVNRDSSFGYTF. The DNA for the CDR3 is TGTGCCAGCAGCTTAGTGAACCGGGACTCCTCCTTTGGCTACACCTTC. The full variable domain, with the rest looked up from reference TRBV7-8 and TRBJ1-2, is GAGVSQSPRYKVAKRGQDVALRCDPISGHVSLFWYQQALGQGPEFLTYFQNEAQLDKSGLPSDRFFAERPEGSVSTLKIQRTQQEDSAVYLCASSLVNRDSSFGYTFGSGTRLTVV.

The chain combines TRBV27 with TRBJ2-1; D perhaps matches TRBD2 (6 bases). The CDR3 is made up of 16 amino acids. CDR1 MNHEY and CDR2 SMNVEV come from the germline V gene (reference sequence). The V end was cut by 3 bases, the J end by 0 bases, with 12 bases between. The CDR3 DNA sequence: TGTGCCAGCAGTTTCGTTCTAGCGCCCTCCTACAATGAGCAGTTCTTC. It yields the protein CASSFVLAPSYNEQFF.

This chain connects TRBV6-5 to TRBJ2-3; 8 nucleotides agree with TRBD2. Germline loops: CDR1 MNHEY, CDR2 SVGAGI. CDR3 length equals 14 residues. After removal of 8 bases from V and 3 bases from J, the junction contained 7 bases not matched to a gene. The CDR3 sequence is CASESIAGTDTQYF. In DNA, the CDR3 is TGTGCCAGCGAGAGCATAGCGGGAACAGATACGCAGTATTTT.

This chain joins TRBV21-1 and TRBJ1-1. TRBV21-1 is an annotated pseudogene. The CDR3 has 12 amino acids. The CDR3: CASSKAGLSAFF. Here the CDR3 DNA reads TGTGCCAGCAGCAAAGCGGGACTCTCGGCTTTCTTT.

The chain links TRBV11-2 to TRBJ2-1; 12 positions match TRBD2. This CDR3 region has 15 residues. The J segment lost 9 bases and the V segment lost 6 bases, leaving 9 bases of the junction unmatched. Germline CDR1 SGHAT, CDR2 FQNNGV. CDR3 sequence (DNA): TGTGCCAGCAGTTCGACTAGCGGGAGAATTAGTGAGCAGTTCTTC. Translating it yields CASSSTSGRISEQFF.

CDR3 amino acids: CASSHYSGTVLYNEQFF. In DNA form, the CDR3 reads TGTGCCAGCAGCCACTACTCCGGGACAGTTCTTTACAATGAGCAGTTCTTC. The chain recombines TRBV16 with TRBJ2-1; the match to TRBD1 covers 7 bases. Germline CDR1 KGHSY, CDR2 FQNENV. The CDR3 is 17 residues long. Trimming at V came to 3 bases and at J to 4 bases, leaving 12 bases not matched to a gene.

Ten or more counts support this clone. The chain joins TRBV7-8 to TRBJ1-1; the match to TRBD1 covers 9 bases. Looked up from germline, CDR1 is SGHVS and CDR2 is FQNEAQ. This CDR3 is built from 14 residues. After removal of 3 bases from V and 5 bases from J, the junction contained 4 bases not matched to a gene. This chain's CDR3 is CASSFQGQGTEAFF. CDR3 coding DNA: TGTGCCAGCAGCTTCCAAGGACAGGGGACTGAAGCTTTCTTT.

The chain couples TRBV5-5 to TRBJ1-2, with 7 bases that match TRBD1. Germline V lookup: CDR1 SGHKS, CDR2 YYEKEE (reference sequence). CDR3 length: 14 amino acids. V shed 0 bases, J shed 4 bases, and the junction held 3 bases outside the gene matches. CDR3 sequence: CASSLDRGTYGYTF. The CDR3 nucleotides read TGTGCCAGCAGCTTGGACAGGGGAACCTATGGCTACACCTTC.

This chain uses TRBV28 with TRBJ1-2, with TRBD1 matching 9 bases. The CDR3 totals 15 residues. Trimming cost V 4 bases and J 1 base; bases outside gene matches: 4. CDR1 is MDHEN and CDR2 is SYDVKM in the germline V gene. The CDR3 DNA follows: TGTGCCAGCAGTTCCCCGGGACAGGGTAACTATGGCTACACCTTC. Its protein product is CASSSPGQGNYGYTF.

Only one count was recorded for this clone. The chain joins TRBV5-1 to TRBJ1-1; D possibly corresponds to TRBD1 (6 bases). The germline V gene encodes CDR1 SGHRS and CDR2 YFSETQ. The germline V and J ends were trimmed by 4 bases and 6 bases, with 13 bases remaining between them. The CDR3 is 13 residues long. The CDR3 loop reads CASSLGQLAEAFF. CDR3 nucleotide sequence: TGCGCCAGCAGCCTTGGACAGTTAGCTGAAGCTTTCTTT.

This chain connects TRBV5-1 to TRBJ2-1, with 9 bases aligning to TRBD1. V was pared by 0 bases and J by 8 bases, with 6 bases of the junction left unmatched. The CDR3 length is 15 residues. Germline assignment: CDR1 SGHRS and CDR2 YFSETQ. CDR3 bases: TGCGCCAGCAGCTTGGGTAGGGACAGGGACTATGAGCAGTTCTTC. It encodes CASSLGRDRDYEQFF.

This clone was detected ten times or more. This chain uses TRBV5-1 with TRBJ2-5; possibly TRBD2 for D (5 bases). Germline V CDR1 and CDR2: SGHRS, YFSETQ. The CDR3 totals 12 residues. The CDR3 DNA reads as TGCCCCCACGGAGAGGGCCAAGAGACCCAGTACTTC. Translating gives CPHGEGQETQYF.

The chain combines TRBV4-2 with TRBJ1-5, with TRBD1 matching 9 bases. CDR1 is LGHNA, CDR2 YNFKEQ, per germline. The length of the CDR3 is 14 residues. The V segment lost 6 bases and the J segment 4 bases; nucleotides outside the gene matches: 4. The CDR3 region is CASSRQGVNQPQHF. CDR3 nucleotides: TGTGCCAGCAGTCGACAGGGGGTAAATCAGCCCCAGCATTTT.

The rearrangement links TRBV9 to TRBJ1-4; unclear D gene. The CDR3 has 15 residues. Trimming stripped 2 bases from V and 0 bases from J, with 8 bases between. Per germline, CDR1 SGDLS and CDR2 YYNGEE. The CDR3 DNA reads TGTGCCAGCAGCGTTTCAGGCGCAACTAATGAAAAACTGTTTTTT. Protein product: CASSVSGATNEKLFF.

CDR3 in DNA: TGTGCCAGCTCACCTAACACGGGAGGGAACACTGAAGCTTTCTTT. Translation: CASSPNTGGNTEAFF. The gene calls are TRBV18 and TRBJ1-1, with D unresolved. V was clipped by 3 bases and J by 1 base, with 12 bases between them. In germline, CDR1 is KGHSH, CDR2 LQKENI. This CDR3 has 15 amino acids.

This chain joins TRBV2 and TRBJ1-1; D uncertain. The CDR3 length is 13 residues. The germline V and J ends were trimmed by 6 bases and 0 bases, with 8 bases remaining between them. Germline CDR1 and CDR2: SNHLY and FYNNEI. The CDR3 bases are TGTGCCAGCAGCGCACTAATGAACACTGAAGCTTTCTTT. Its protein product is CASSALMNTEAFF.

This chain uses TRBV28 with TRBJ2-2; D is unclear. Germline V gives CDR1 MDHEN, CDR2 SYDVKM. The CDR3 contains 14 residues. Trimming pared 3 bases from V and 4 bases from J, leaving 9 bases between. This CDR3 is CASSFPDITGELFF. DNA for the CDR3: TGTGCCAGCAGTTTTCCCGACATCACCGGGGAGCTGTTTTTT.

This rearrangement joins TRBV29-1 to TRBJ1-1, with D perhaps matching TRBD1 (6 bases). Trimming removed 4 bases at V and 0 bases at J, with 12 bases between. CDR1 SQVTM and CDR2 ANQGSEA come from the germline V gene. This CDR3 is 14 amino acids long. This CDR3 is CSVGQESLNTEAFF. DNA of the CDR3: TGCAGCGTTGGACAGGAGAGTTTGAACACTGAAGCTTTCTTT.

V gene TRBV3-1 (or the pseudogene TRBV3-2) combines with J gene TRBJ1-2; D might be TRBD1 (6 bases). The germline V gene has CDR1 LGHDT and CDR2 YNNKEL (reference sequence). This CDR3 spans 15 amino acids. V lost 3 bases, J lost 1 base, and 12 bases lay in between. The CDR3 nucleotides read TGTGCCAGCAGCCAGAGGGGGGGCAGTAACTATGGCTACACCTTC. The encoded protein is CASSQRGGSNYGYTF.

This clone appeared once. The gene calls are TRBV21-1 and TRBJ1-4; the table's D call of TRBD1 was not tested on the DNA. TRBV21-1 is assigned pseudogene status. The CDR3 covers 15 residues. The CDR3 coding sequence is TGTGCCAGCAGCAAACAGGGGCGGCCGAATGAAAAACTGTTTTTT. Its protein is CASSKQGRPNEKLFF.

The chain combines TRBV5-6 with TRBJ2-7, with a possible D match to TRBD2 (5 bases). In germline, CDR1 is SGHDT, CDR2 YYEEEE. The CDR3 runs 17 residues. Trimming stripped 3 bases from V and 3 bases from J, with 22 bases between. This chain's CDR3 is CASSSISGRRVGYEQYF. In DNA, the CDR3 is TGTGCCAGCAGCTCGATCTCCGGGCGGCGGGTCGGCTACGAGCAGTACTTC.

The CDR3 DNA is TGTGCCAGCAGCCCGGGACAGGGAGAAAAACTGTTTTTT. Translated, it gives CASSPGQGEKLFF. V is TRBV12-3 or TRBV12-4 and J is TRBJ1-4; 9 nucleotides align to TRBD1. V was pared by 6 bases and J by 8 bases, with 4 bases of the junction left unmatched. CDR3 size: 13 residues.

The chain links TRBV11-2 to TRBJ2-7; perhaps D is TRBD1 or TRBD2 (5 bases each). Between the trimmed V and J ends, which lost 5 bases and 4 bases, there was a span of 15 bases. Germline V lookup: CDR1 SGHAT, CDR2 FQNNGV. There are 14 residues in the CDR3. CDR3 in amino acids: CASSLGEFWYEQYF. In DNA form, the CDR3 reads TGTGCCAGCAGCCTAGGGGAGTTTTGGTACGAGCAGTACTTC.

This clone showed up just once. The chain combines TRBV7-2 with TRBJ2-2, with 8 positions matching TRBD1. The CDR3 extends over 15 amino acids. V lost 3 bases to trimming and J lost 5 bases; unmatched junction nucleotides: 5. Germline V gene data show CDR1 as SGHTA and CDR2 as FQGNSA. The CDR3, as DNA: TGTGCCAGCAGCTTTCAGGGGGCTAATACCGGGGAGCTGTTTTTT. Translating it yields CASSFQGANTGELFF.

V is TRBV5-4 and J is TRBJ2-7; D uncertain. This CDR3 is 13 amino acids long. Per the germline V gene, CDR1 is SGHNT and CDR2 is YYREEE (reference sequence). The V end was cut by 2 bases, the J end by 5 bases, with 11 bases between. The CDR3 DNA reads as TGTGCCAGCAGCTTATTCGGTCTGAACGAGCAGTACGTC. This codes for CASSLFGLNEQYV.